These 20 T cell receptor beta chains were sequenced from one sample in a study of blood T cell repertoires in COVID-19. Method: immunoSEQ multiplex PCR; TCRdb's copy keeps in-frame clones and lacks some. The sample lists roughly 70,000 clones, 73% seen once, with over 20% in the top ten. The sample comprised peripheral blood. These receptors were taken from a man aged 60 to 69 with acute or convalescent COVID-19.

The rearrangement uses TRBV20-1 and TRBJ2-7, with a tentative D call TRBD1 (5 bases). The CDR3 contains 12 residues. V was trimmed by 3 bases and J by 7 bases, leaving 13 bases between them. The germline CDR1 and CDR2 sequences are DFQATT and SNEGSKA (reference sequence). CDR3 loop: CSASQTDREQYF. CDR3 nucleotide sequence: TGCAGTGCTAGTCAGACAGACCGGGAGCAGTACTTC.

The V call is TRBV6-1, the J call TRBJ1-5, with D unresolved. The ends were cut back, 2 bases at V and 3 bases at J, with 5 bases in the middle. Germline values: CDR1 MNHNS, CDR2 SASEGT. CDR3 length equals 13 residues. The CDR3, as DNA: TGTGCCAGCAGTGAACAAGCCAATCAGCCCCAGCATTTT. This gives the protein CASSEQANQPQHF.

This clone turned up a few times. The junction departs from the called germline gene at one end, perhaps through a read error. Additional DNA sequences in this sample encode the identical CDR3. The chain uses TRBV5-1 and TRBJ1-4, with a weak D call TRBD1 (6 bases). This CDR3 contains 15 residues. Germline CDR1 and CDR2: SGHRS and YFSETQ. The CDR3 protein is CASRTNRATNEKLFF. Written as DNA, the CDR3 is TGCGCCAGCAGAACTAACAGGGCAACGAATGAAAAACTGTTTTTT.

The genes are TRBV25-1 and TRBJ2-7; TRBD1 agrees at 7 bases. Germline V gene data show CDR1 as MGHDK and CDR2 as SYGVNS. The junction had 13 bases not matched to a gene; V was cut back by 4 bases and J by 1 base. The CDR3 has 17 amino acids. The CDR3 reads CASSVTHRGRMSYEQYV. The CDR3, as DNA: TGTGCCAGCAGTGTGACCCACAGGGGAAGAATGTCCTACGAGCAGTACGTC.

This chain links TRBV4-2 with TRBJ2-2; a possible D gene is TRBD1 (6 bases). Trimming cost V 0 bases and J 3 bases, with 11 bases left between them. The CDR3 is 16 residues long. Germline assignment: CDR1 LGHNA and CDR2 YNFKEQ. Written as DNA, the CDR3 is TGTGCCAGCAGCCAAGACCGGGACACGGACACCGGGGAGCTGTTTTTT. Its translation: CASSQDRDTDTGELFF.

The V and J genes are TRBV2 and TRBJ2-5; perhaps TRBD1 as D (6 bases). Germline CDR1 is SNHLY and CDR2 is FYNNEI. Deletions cut 5 bases from V and 0 bases from J, with 10 bases between. This CDR3 comprises 14 residues. The CDR3 protein is CASSLDRNQETQYF. CDR3 bases: TGTGCCAGCAGTTTGGACAGAAACCAAGAGACCCAGTACTTC.

V and J are TRBV5-1 and TRBJ2-1; 7 bases fit TRBD1. Losses at the gene ends were 4 bases for V and 7 bases for J; bases not matched to a gene: 5. Germline lookup yields CDR1 SGHRS and CDR2 YFSETQ. The CDR3 consists of 13 residues. The CDR3 reads CASSDRVGNEQFF. In nucleotides, the CDR3 is TGCGCCAGCAGCGACAGGGTTGGGAATGAGCAGTTCTTC.

J is TRBJ1-2 and V is TRBV9; 7 nucleotides agree with TRBD1. Germline V lookup: CDR1 SGDLS, CDR2 YYNGEE. The V segment lost 0 bases and the J segment 4 bases; nucleotides outside the gene matches: 9. The CDR3 totals 16 residues. The CDR3 bases are TGTGCCAGCAGCGTAGACGCGGGGACAGCCTTCTATGGCTACACCTTC. This gives the protein CASSVDAGTAFYGYTF.

The CDR3 protein is CASRQTGDEQFF. CDR3 coding DNA: TGTGCCAGCAGGCAGACCGGGGATGAGCAGTTCTTC. The chain carries TRBV5-5 and TRBJ2-1; possibly TRBD2 for D (5 bases). This CDR3 has 12 residues. Between the trimmed V and J ends, which lost 5 bases and 8 bases, there was a span of 11 bases. Germline V gene sequence: CDR1 SGHKS, CDR2 YYEKEE (reference sequence).

The chain combines TRBV5-8 with TRBJ2-7; D may be TRBD2 (5 bases). V lost 4 bases and J lost 2, with 22 bases in between. Germline V gene lookup returns CDR1 SGHTS and CDR2 YDEGEE. CDR3 size: 17 residues. CDR3 sequence reads: CASSKFSGSRDTYEQYV. CDR3 bases: TGTGCCAGCAGCAAGTTCTCCGGGTCCCGGGATACCTACGAGCAGTACGTC.

This chain uses TRBV3-1 (or the pseudogene TRBV3-2) with TRBJ2-5; no clear D gene. The CDR3 is 14 amino acids. Per germline, CDR1 LGHDT and CDR2 YNNKEL (reference sequence). The V gene lost 0 bases and the J gene lost 5 bases, with 10 bases spanning the gap. CDR3 sequence (DNA): TGTGCCAGCAGCCAAGATCACTCCTCGGAGACCCAGTACTTC. Translation: CASSQDHSSETQYF.

The count of this clone is one. The chain is built from TRBV5-8 and TRBJ2-1; 7 bases match TRBD1. Germline V gene sequence: CDR1 SGHTS, CDR2 YDEGEE. This CDR3 comprises 14 residues. The V gene end was trimmed by 6 bases and the J gene end by 5 bases; junction bases not matched to a gene: 8. In nucleotides, the CDR3 is TGTGCCAGCACCGCACGGGACAGCCACAATGAGCAGTTCTTC. Translating gives CASTARDSHNEQFF.

This clone was observed many times. The V call is TRBV7-9, the J call TRBJ1-1; a possible D gene is TRBD1 (5 bases). CDR1 and CDR2 from the germline V gene are SEHNR and FQNEAQ (reference sequence). The CDR3 spans 12 residues. V lost 4 bases and J 11 bases, leaving 14 bases between the germline ends. The CDR3 nucleotides are TGTGCCAGCAGCTCGCCAGGGAGGACGGCTTTCTTT. Protein product: CASSSPGRTAFF.

This CDR3 is CASSPQGLSTGELFF. The CDR3 DNA sequence: TGTGCCAGCAGCCCACAGGGGTTGAGCACCGGGGAGCTGTTTTTT. J is TRBJ2-2 and V is TRBV13, with 7 bases aligning to TRBD1. The CDR3 is 15 residues long. Trimming cost V 5 bases and J 4 bases; bases outside gene matches: 7. Germline V gives CDR1 PRHDT, CDR2 FYEKMQ (reference sequence).

This clone was seen more than once but under ten times. The same CDR3 can be traced to other DNA sequences in this sample. This chain connects TRBV5-1 to TRBJ1-6; 7 bases align to TRBD1. Germline V lookup: CDR1 SGHRS, CDR2 YFSETQ. The CDR3 contains 13 residues. After removal of 4 bases from V and 10 bases from J, the junction contained 5 bases not matched to a gene. The DNA for the CDR3 is TGCGCCAGCAGCAGAGACAGGGAGTCACCCCTCCACTTT. As protein: CASSRDRESPLHF. The entire variable domain, with the rest obtained from reference TRBV5-1 and TRBJ1-6, is as follows: KAGVTQTPRYLIKTRGQQVTLSCSPISGHRSVSWYQQTPGQGLQFLFEYFSETQRNKGNFPGRFSGRQFSNSRSEMNVSTLELGDSALYLCASSRDRESPLHFGNGTRLTVT.

The chain is built from TRBV7-9 and TRBJ2-3; D uncertain. The CDR3 consists of 14 residues. V was trimmed by 1 base and J by 4 bases, leaving 9 bases between them. Looked up from germline, CDR1 is SEHNR and CDR2 is FQNEAQ (reference sequence). CDR3 sequence: CASSLGLVPDTQYF. CDR3 sequence (DNA): TGTGCCAGCAGCTTAGGCCTAGTGCCAGATACGCAGTATTTT.

V usage is TRBV5-4 and J usage is TRBJ2-1; D is possibly TRBD2 (6 bases). Germline CDR1 is SGHNT and CDR2 is YYREEE (reference sequence). Trimming took off 1 base at V and 0 bases at J, with 8 bases between the two ends. CDR3 length equals 15 residues. CDR3 protein: CASSLRGDSYNEQFF. The CDR3 DNA reads TGTGCCAGCAGCTTGCGCGGGGACTCCTACAATGAGCAGTTCTTC.

This clone was counted a few times. V and J are TRBV19 and TRBJ1-6, with TRBD1 matching 7 bases. Per the germline V gene, CDR1 is LNHDA and CDR2 is SQIVND (reference sequence). The CDR3 runs to 15 residues. J gave up 8 bases and V 0 bases, and 4 bases lay outside the gene matches. This CDR3 reads CASSIEGGVDSPLHF. CDR3 coding DNA: TGTGCCAGTAGTATAGAAGGGGGCGTTGATTCACCCCTCCACTTT. Combining the CDR3 with reference TRBV19 and TRBJ1-6 gives the whole variable domain DGGITQSPKYLFRKEGQNVTLSCEQNLNHDAMYWYRQDPGQGLRLIYYSQIVNDFQKGDIAEGYSVSREKKESFPLTVTSAQKNPTAFYLCASSIEGGVDSPLHFGNGTRLTVT.

This clone showed up just a few times. The V and J genes are TRBV6-1 and TRBJ1-5, with 7 nucleotides matching TRBD1. The J segment lost 7 bases and the V segment lost 3 bases, leaving 6 bases of the junction unmatched. CDR1 and CDR2 (germline): MNHNS, SASEGT. The CDR3 consists of 14 residues. As DNA, the CDR3 is TGTGCCAGCAGTGAGTCCGGACAGGTCCAGCCCCAGCATTTT. It yields the protein CASSESGQVQPQHF.

This clone has only a few counts. V and J are TRBV7-2 and TRBJ2-5; D is perhaps TRBD2 (5 bases). V lost 2 bases, J lost 2 bases, and 15 bases lay in between. This CDR3 spans 16 amino acids. Germline V lookup: CDR1 SGHTA, CDR2 FQGNSA. CDR3 DNA: TGTGCCAGCAGCTTAAACCCGGGGTTGAGGCAAGAGACCCAGTACTTC. Its translation: CASSLNPGLRQETQYF.